Listed here are 9 T cell receptor beta chains from one sample, sequenced in a study of shared T cell receptors in the human thymus. Data came from immunoSEQ multiplex PCR; TCRdb stores just in-frame clones and leaves some out. Here the sample spans 550,000 to 800,000 clones, 80% to 90% being singletons. The same sample was also studied in work on human thymus T cells.

Specimen: thymocytes. The receptors shown here come from a girl under three years old with a congenital heart defect.

The rearrangement joins TRBV14 to TRBJ1-6; D perhaps matches TRBD1 (5 bases). The CDR3 runs to 16 residues. CDR1 and CDR2 from the germline V gene are SGHDN and FVKESK. Between the trimmed V and J ends, which lost 4 bases and 10 bases, there was a span of 20 bases. In nucleotides, the CDR3 is TGTGCCAGCAGCCTAACGAGAATTACAGGTGAATCACCCCTCCACTTT. It encodes CASSLTRITGESPLHF.

The chain employs TRBV4-1 and TRBJ1-6; 7 bases align to TRBD1. The trim removed 0 bases at V and 7 bases at J, leaving 6 bases unmatched. The germline gives CDR1 MGHRA, CDR2 YSYEKL. CDR3 length: 16 residues. The CDR3 DNA reads TGCGCCAGCAGCCAAGATATCGACAGGGTGAATTCACCCCTCCACTTT. It specifies CASSQDIDRVNSPLHF.

V and J are TRBV10-3 and TRBJ2-1; TRBD2 matches at 14 bases. The J segment lost 8 bases and the V segment lost 4 bases, leaving 4 bases of the junction unmatched. This CDR3 spans 15 amino acids. Germline V lookup: CDR1 ENHRY, CDR2 SYGVKD. The CDR3 protein is CAISATSGGVDEQFF. The CDR3 DNA sequence: TGTGCCATCAGTGCGACTAGCGGGGGGGTGGATGAGCAGTTCTTC.

Only one count was recorded for this clone. The rearrangement joins TRBV19 to TRBJ2-5, with D unresolved. V was pared by 4 bases and J by 4 bases, with 10 bases between. CDR3 size: 13 residues. CDR1 is LNHDA and CDR2 is SQIVND in the germline V gene (reference sequence). CDR3 amino acids: CASSKADRETQYF. For the CDR3, the DNA is TGTGCCAGTAGTAAGGCGGATCGAGAGACCCAGTACTTC.

This chain joins TRBV4-1 and TRBJ1-2, with TRBD1 identical over 8 bases. The CDR3 sequence is 15 residues long. The junction had 9 bases not matched to a gene; V was cut back by 1 base and J by 8 bases. Per the germline V gene, CDR1 is MGHRA and CDR2 is YSYEKL. The CDR3 nucleotides read TGCGCCAGCAGCCAAGCAGGTCGGGACAGGAAAGGCTACACCTTC. It codes for CASSQAGRDRKGYTF.

This clone was seen a single time. The chain combines TRBV28 with TRBJ2-1; 9 bases align to TRBD1. The CDR3 has 18 amino acids. Germline lookup yields CDR1 MDHEN and CDR2 SYDVKM. The junction had 16 bases not matched to a gene; V was cut back by 5 bases and J by 5 bases. Here the CDR3 reads CASSQDHSGTGLDNEQFF. The CDR3 DNA follows: TGTGCCAGCAGTCAAGACCATTCCGGGACAGGGCTAGACAATGAGCAGTTCTTC.

The V and J genes are TRBV5-1 and TRBJ2-2; 7 positions agree with TRBD2. V lost 4 bases to trimming and J lost 3 bases; unmatched junction nucleotides: 9. The CDR3 covers 16 residues. The germline V gene has CDR1 SGHRS and CDR2 YFSETQ. The CDR3 here is CASSTDREEDTGELFF. CDR3 bases: TGCGCCAGCAGCACCGACCGGGAGGAGGACACCGGGGAGCTGTTTTTT.

The chain recombines TRBV4-1 with TRBJ1-2; weak D call: TRBD1 (5 bases). The CDR3 has 15 amino acids. V was clipped by 4 bases and J by 4 bases, with 16 bases between them. The germline V gene has CDR1 MGHRA and CDR2 YSYEKL. The chain's CDR3 is CASSPVGRRGYGYTF. The CDR3 DNA sequence: TGCGCCAGCAGCCCCGTTGGACGAAGGGGCTATGGCTACACCTTC.

The V call is TRBV4-3, the J call TRBJ1-6; 7 bases match TRBD1. V was clipped by 0 bases and J by 6 bases; unmatched bases: 8. The CDR3 has 17 residues. In germline, CDR1 is LGHNA, CDR2 YSLEER. The CDR3 reads CASSQEGKDRLNSPLHF. The DNA of the CDR3 is TGCGCCAGCAGCCAAGAGGGGAAGGACAGGCTTAATTCACCCCTCCACTTT.